One T cell receptor (beta chain) is described in this entry. The germline V gene has CDR1 MNHNY and CDR2 SVGAGI (reference sequence). This CDR3 is 14 amino acids long. The germline V and J ends were trimmed by 6 bases and 0 bases, with 9 bases remaining between them. Through a sample-barcoded 5' primer and a J-beta primer mix, a second PCR was run for about 7 to 12 cycles. A single record per CDR3 protein comes from TCRdb applying MiXCR to the 5' RACE reads. The sample shows 450,000 to 650,000 distinct CDR3 sequences, 20% to 30% of them seen only once. This entry comes from a study of blood T cells in healthy people across ages. This sample also appeared in a second study, on T cells of mothers and their children.

The chain has TRBV6-6 and TRBJ1-5, with D possibly TRBD1 on 5 matching bases. The source is a boy between 10 and 17 years old in good health. The specimen was blood. Here the CDR3 DNA reads TGTGCCAGCAGGGGGGGTGATAGCAATCAGCCCCAGCATTTT. The encoded protein is CASRGGDSNQPQHF.